This T cell receptor (beta chain) was captured in a study of blood T cell repertoires in COVID-19. Overall study context: T cells, B-cell-depleted T cells, or PBMCs provided the cDNA or gDNA that served as material.

Clones were sequenced by immunoSEQ multiplex PCR, and TCRdb holds only the in-frame ones, with some missing. The table has fewer than 250,000 clones, more than 75% seen once; the top ten hold approximately 4.8%. Trimming pared 7 bases from V and 1 base from J, leaving 15 bases between. Germline assignment: CDR1 SGHDT and CDR2 YYEEEE. The CDR3 contains 14 residues. This TCR was recovered from a man in his fifties or sixties with acute or convalescent COVID-19. The chain uses TRBV5-6 and TRBJ2-7; a possible D gene is TRBD2 (6 bases). Sequenced input: peripheral blood. CDR3 region: CASCRAGRSYEQYF. The CDR3 coding sequence is TGTGCCAGCTGTCGGGCAGGGAGGTCCTACGAGCAGTACTTC.